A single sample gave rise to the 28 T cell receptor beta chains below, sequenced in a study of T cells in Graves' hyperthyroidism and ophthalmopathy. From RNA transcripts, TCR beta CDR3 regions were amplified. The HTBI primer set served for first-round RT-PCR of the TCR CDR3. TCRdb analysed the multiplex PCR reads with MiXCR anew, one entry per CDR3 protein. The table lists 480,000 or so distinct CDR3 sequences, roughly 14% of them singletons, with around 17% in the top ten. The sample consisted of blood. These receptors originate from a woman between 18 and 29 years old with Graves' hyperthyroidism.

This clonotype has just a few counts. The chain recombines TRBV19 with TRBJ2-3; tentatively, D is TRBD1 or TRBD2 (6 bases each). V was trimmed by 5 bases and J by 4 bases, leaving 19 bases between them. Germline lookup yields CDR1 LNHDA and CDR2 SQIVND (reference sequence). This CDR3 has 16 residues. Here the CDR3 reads CASSFSRGRGPDTQYF. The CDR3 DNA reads TGTGCCAGTAGTTTCTCCCGGGGGCGCGGCCCAGATACGCAGTATTTT.

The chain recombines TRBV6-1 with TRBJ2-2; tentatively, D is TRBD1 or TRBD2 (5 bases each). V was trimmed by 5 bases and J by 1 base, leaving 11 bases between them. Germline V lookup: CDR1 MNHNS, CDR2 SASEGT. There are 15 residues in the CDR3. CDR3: CASSLGDLNTGELFF. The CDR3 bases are TGTGCCAGCAGTCTCGGGGACCTGAACACCGGGGAGCTGTTTTTT.

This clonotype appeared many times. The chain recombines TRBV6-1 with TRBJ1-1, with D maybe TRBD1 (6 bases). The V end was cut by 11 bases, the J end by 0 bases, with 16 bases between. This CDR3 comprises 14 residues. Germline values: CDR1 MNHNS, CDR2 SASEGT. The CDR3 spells CASLKGEMNTEAFF. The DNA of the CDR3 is TGTGCCTCCTTAAAGGGGGAAATGAACACTGAAGCTTTCTTT.

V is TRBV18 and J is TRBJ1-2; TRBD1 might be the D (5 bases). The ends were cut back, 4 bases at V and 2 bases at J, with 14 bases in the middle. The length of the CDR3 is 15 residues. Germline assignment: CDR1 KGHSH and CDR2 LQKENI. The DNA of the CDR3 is TGTGCCAGCTCACGGGGGGGGAGCTCCAACTATGGCTACACCTTC. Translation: CASSRGGSSNYGYTF.

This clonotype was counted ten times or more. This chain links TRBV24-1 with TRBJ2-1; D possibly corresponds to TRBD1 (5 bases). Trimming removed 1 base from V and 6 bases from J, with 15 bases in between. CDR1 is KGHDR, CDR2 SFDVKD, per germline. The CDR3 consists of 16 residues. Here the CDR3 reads CATSDFRPDSSNEQFF. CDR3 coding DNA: TGTGCCACCAGTGATTTTCGCCCCGACAGTTCCAATGAGCAGTTCTTC.

The CDR3 protein is CASSLVASNYGYTF. Here the CDR3 DNA reads TGTGCCAGCAGCTTAGTCGCCAGTAACTATGGCTACACCTTC. This chain connects TRBV7-8 to TRBJ1-2; no clear D. Germline values: CDR1 SGHVS, CDR2 FQNEAQ. Deletions cut 1 base from V and 1 base from J, with 7 bases between. The CDR3 spans 14 residues.

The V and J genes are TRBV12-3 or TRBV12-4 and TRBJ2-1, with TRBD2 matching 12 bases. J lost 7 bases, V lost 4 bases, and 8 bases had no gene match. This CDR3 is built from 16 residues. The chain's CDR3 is CASSSGLAGSQNEQFF. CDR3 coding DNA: TGTGCCAGCAGTTCGGGACTAGCGGGTTCTCAAAATGAGCAGTTCTTC.

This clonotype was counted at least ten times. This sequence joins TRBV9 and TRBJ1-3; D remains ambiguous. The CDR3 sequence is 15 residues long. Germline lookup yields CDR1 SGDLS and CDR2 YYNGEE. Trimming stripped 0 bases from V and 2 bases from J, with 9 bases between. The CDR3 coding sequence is TGTGCCAGCAGCGTAGCTGTGGGAGCTGGAAACACCATATATTTT. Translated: CASSVAVGAGNTIYF. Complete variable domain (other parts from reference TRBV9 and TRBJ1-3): DSGVTQTPKHLITATGQRVTLRCSPRSGDLSVYWYQQSLDQGLQFLIQYYNGEERAKGNILERFSAQQFPDLHSELNLSSLELGDSALYFCASSVAVGAGNTIYFGEGSWLTVV.

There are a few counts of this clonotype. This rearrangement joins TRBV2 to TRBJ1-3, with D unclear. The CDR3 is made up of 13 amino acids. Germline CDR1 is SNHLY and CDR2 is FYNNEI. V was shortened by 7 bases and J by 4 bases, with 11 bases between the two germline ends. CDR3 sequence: CASIKNNGNTIYF. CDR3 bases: TGTGCCAGCATTAAAAACAACGGAAACACCATATATTTT.

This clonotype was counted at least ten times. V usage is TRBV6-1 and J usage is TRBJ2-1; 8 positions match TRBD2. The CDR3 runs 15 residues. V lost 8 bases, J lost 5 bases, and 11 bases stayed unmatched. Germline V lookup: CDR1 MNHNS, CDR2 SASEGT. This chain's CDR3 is CASEVAGTLNNEQFF. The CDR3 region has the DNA TGTGCCAGCGAGGTAGCGGGAACCCTAAACAATGAGCAGTTCTTC.

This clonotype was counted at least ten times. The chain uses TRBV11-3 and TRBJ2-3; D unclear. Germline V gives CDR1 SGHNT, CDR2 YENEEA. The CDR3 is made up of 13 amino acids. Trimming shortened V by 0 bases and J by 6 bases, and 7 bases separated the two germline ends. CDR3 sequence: CASSLDLEDTQYF. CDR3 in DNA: TGTGCCAGCAGCTTAGATCTCGAGGATACGCAGTATTTT.

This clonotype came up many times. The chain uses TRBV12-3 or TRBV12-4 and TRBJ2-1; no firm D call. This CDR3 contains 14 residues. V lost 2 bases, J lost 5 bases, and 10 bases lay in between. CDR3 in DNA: TGTGCCAGCAGTTTATGGGCTAGAAACAATGAGCAGTTCTTC. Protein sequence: CASSLWARNNEQFF.

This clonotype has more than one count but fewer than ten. The CDR3 region has the DNA TGCGCCAGCAGCAGGGTGGATGGTGAGCAGTTCTTC. Translating it yields CASSRVDGEQFF. V is TRBV5-1 and J is TRBJ2-1, with D unresolved. CDR1 and CDR2 (germline): SGHRS, YFSETQ. The CDR3 loop spans 12 amino acids. V shed 4 bases and J shed 9 bases, with 11 bases lying between them.

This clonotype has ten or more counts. CDR3 nucleotide sequence: TGTGCCAGCAGTCGGGACAGGGTAAAAGCTTTCTTT. Translated, it gives CASSRDRVKAFF. The chain is built from TRBV6-1 and TRBJ1-1; 9 nucleotides line up with TRBD1. The CDR3 sequence is 12 residues long. The trim removed 5 bases at V and 9 bases at J, leaving 4 bases unmatched. The germline CDR1 and CDR2 sequences are MNHNS and SASEGT.

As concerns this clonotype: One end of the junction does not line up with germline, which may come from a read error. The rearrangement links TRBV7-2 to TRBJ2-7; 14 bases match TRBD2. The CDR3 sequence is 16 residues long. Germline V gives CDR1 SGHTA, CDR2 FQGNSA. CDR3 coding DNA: TGTGCCAACAGCTCCGGACTAGCGGGAGGTGCTTACGAGCAGTACTTC. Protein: CANSSGLAGGAYEQYF.

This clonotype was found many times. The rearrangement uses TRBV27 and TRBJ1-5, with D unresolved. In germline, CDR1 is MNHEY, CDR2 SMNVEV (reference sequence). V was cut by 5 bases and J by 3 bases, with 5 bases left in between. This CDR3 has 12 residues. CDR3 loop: CASSPHNQPQHF. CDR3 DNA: TGTGCCAGCAGTCCCCACAATCAGCCCCAGCATTTT.

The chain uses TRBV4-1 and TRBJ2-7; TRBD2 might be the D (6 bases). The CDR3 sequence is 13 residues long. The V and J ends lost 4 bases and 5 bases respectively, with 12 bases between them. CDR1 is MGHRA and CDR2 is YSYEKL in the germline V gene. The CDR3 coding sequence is TGCGCCAGCAGCCTTGGGGGGTTCGACGAGCAGTACTTC. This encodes CASSLGGFDEQYF.

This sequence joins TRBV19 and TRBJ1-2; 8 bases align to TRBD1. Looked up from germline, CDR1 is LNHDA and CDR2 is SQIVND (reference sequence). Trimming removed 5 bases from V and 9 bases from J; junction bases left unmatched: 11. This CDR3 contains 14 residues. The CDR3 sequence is CASSVRSQGASYTF. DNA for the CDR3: TGTGCCAGTAGTGTGCGAAGCCAGGGGGCTAGCTACACCTTC. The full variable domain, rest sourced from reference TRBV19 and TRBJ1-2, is DGGITQSPKYLFRKEGQNVTLSCEQNLNHDAMYWYRQDPGQGLRLIYYSQIVNDFQKGDIAEGYSVSREKKESFPLTVTSAQKNPTAFYLCASSVRSQGASYTFGSGTRLTVV.

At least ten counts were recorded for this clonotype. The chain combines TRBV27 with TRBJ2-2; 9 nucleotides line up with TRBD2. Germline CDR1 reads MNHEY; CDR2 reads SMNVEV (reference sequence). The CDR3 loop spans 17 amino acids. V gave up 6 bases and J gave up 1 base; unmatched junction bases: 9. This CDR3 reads CASSRPLAGKNTGELFF. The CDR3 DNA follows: TGTGCCAGCAGCCGTCCTCTAGCGGGAAAGAACACCGGGGAGCTGTTTTTT.

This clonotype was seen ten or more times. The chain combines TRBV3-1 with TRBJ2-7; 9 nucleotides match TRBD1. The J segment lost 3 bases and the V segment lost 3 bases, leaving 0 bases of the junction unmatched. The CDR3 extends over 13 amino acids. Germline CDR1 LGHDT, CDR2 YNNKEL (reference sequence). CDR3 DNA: TGTGCCAGCAGCCAGGGACAGGGCTACGAGCAGTACGTC. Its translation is CASSQGQGYEQYV.

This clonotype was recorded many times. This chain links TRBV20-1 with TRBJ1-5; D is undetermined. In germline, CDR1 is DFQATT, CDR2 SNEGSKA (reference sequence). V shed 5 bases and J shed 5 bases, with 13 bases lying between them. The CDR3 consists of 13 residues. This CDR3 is CSAPDKVDQPQHF. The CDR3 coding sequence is TGCAGTGCTCCCGACAAGGTCGATCAGCCCCAGCATTTT.

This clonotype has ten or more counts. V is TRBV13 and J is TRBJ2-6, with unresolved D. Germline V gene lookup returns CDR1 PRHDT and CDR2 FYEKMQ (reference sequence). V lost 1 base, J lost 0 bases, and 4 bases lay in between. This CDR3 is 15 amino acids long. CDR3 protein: CASSLAGSGANVLTF. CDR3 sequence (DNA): TGTGCCAGCAGCTTAGCCGGCTCTGGGGCCAACGTCCTGACTTTC.

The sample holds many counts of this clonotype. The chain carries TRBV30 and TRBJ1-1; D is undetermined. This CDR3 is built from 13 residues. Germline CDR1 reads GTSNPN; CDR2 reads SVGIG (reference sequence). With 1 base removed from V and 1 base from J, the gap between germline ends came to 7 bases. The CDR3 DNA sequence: TGTGCCTGGAGTGCCACGGGGAACACTGAAGCTTTCTTT. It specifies CAWSATGNTEAFF.

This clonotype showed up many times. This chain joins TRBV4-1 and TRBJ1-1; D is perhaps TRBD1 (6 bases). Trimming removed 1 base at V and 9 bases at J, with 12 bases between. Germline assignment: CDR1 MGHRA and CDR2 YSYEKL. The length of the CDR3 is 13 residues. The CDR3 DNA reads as TGCGCCAGCAGCCAAGGAACAGGGCAGAAAGCTTTCTTT. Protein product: CASSQGTGQKAFF.

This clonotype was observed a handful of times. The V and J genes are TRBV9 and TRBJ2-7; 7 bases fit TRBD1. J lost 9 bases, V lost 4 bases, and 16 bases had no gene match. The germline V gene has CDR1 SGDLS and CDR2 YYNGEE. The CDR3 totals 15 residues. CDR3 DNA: TGTGCCAGCAGCACAGGGGACGCCTTGAGTTATGGGCAGTACTTC. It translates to CASSTGDALSYGQYF. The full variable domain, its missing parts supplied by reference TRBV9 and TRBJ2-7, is DSGVTQTPKHLITATGQRVTLRCSPRSGDLSVYWYQQSLDQGLQFLIQYYNGEERAKGNILERFSAQQFPDLHSELNLSSLELGDSALYFCASSTGDALSYGQYFGPGTRLTVT.

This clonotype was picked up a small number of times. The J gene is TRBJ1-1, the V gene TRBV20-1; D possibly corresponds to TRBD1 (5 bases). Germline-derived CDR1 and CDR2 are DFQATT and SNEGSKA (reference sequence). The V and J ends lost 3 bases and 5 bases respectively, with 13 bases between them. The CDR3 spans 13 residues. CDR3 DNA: TGCAGTGCTAGCACGGCAGGGCCAACTGAAGCTTTCTTT. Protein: CSASTAGPTEAFF.

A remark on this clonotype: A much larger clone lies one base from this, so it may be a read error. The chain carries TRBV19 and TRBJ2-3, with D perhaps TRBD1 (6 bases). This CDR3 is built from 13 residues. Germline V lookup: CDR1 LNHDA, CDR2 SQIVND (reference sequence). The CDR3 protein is CATNQGSTDTQCF. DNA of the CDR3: TGTGCAACGAATCAGGGGAGCACAGATACGCAGTGTTTT.

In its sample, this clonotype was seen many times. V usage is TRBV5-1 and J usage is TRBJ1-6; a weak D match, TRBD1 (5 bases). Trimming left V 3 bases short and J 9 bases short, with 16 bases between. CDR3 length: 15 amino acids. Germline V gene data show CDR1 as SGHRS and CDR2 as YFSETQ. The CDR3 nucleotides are TGCGCCAGCAGCTCCGGGGCTTTAGCGAGTTCACCCCTCCACTTT. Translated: CASSSGALASSPLHF. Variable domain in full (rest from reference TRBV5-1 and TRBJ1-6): KAGVTQTPRYLIKTRGQQVTLSCSPISGHRSVSWYQQTPGQGLQFLFEYFSETQRNKGNFPGRFSGRQFSNSRSEMNVSTLELGDSALYLCASSSGALASSPLHFGNGTRLTVT.